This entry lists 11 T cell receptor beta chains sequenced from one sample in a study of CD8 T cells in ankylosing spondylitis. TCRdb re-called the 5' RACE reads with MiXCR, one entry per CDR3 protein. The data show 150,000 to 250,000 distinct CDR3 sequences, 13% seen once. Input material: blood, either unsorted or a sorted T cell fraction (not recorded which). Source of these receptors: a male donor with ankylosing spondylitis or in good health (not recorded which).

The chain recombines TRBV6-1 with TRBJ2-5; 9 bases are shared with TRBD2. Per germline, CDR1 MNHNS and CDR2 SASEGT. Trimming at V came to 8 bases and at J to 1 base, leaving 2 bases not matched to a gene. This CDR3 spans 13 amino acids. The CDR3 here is CASSTSGQETQYF. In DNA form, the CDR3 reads TGTGCCAGCTCGACTAGCGGCCAAGAGACCCAGTACTTC.

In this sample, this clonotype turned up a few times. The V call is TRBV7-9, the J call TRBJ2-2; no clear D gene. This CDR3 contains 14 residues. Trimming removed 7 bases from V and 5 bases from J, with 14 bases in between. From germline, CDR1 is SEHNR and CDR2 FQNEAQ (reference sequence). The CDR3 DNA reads TGTGCCAGCACTCTGGGCGTCCTTACCGGGGAGCTGTTTTTT. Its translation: CASTLGVLTGELFF. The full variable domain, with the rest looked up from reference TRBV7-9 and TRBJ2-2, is DTGVSQNPRHKITKRGQNVTFRCDPISEHNRLYWYRQTLGQGPEFLTYFQNEAQLEKSRLLSDRFSAERPKGSFSTLEIQRTEQGDSAMYLCASTLGVLTGELFFGEGSRLTVL.

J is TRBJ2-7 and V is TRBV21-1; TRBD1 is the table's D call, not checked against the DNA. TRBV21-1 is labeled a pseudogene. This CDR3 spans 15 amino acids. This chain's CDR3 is CASSKVRGLSYEQYF. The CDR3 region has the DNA TGTGCCAGCAGCAAAGTGAGGGGTCTATCCTACGAGCAGTACTTC.

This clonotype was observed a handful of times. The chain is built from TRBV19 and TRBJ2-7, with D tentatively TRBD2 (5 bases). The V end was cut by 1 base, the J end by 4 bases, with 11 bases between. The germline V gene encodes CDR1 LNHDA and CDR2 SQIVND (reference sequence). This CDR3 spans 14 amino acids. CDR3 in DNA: TGTGCCAGTAGTATAGGTGGAGGTGGATACGAGCAGTACTTC. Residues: CASSIGGGGYEQYF. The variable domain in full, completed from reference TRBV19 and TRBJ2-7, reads DGGITQSPKYLFRKEGQNVTLSCEQNLNHDAMYWYRQDPGQGLRLIYYSQIVNDFQKGDIAEGYSVSREKKESFPLTVTSAQKNPTAFYLCASSIGGGGYEQYFGPGTRLTVT.

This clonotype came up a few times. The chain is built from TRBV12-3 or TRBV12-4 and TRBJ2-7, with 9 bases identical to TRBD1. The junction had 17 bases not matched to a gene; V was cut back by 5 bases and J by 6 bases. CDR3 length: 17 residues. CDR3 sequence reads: CASSLLHPGTGQSEQYF. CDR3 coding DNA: TGTGCCAGCAGTCTCCTCCACCCGGGGACAGGGCAGTCCGAGCAGTACTTC.

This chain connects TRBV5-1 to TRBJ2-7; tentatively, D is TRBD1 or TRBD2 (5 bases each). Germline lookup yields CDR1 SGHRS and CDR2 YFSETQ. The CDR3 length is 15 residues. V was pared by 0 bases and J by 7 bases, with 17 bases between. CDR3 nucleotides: TGCGCCAGCAGCTTGGGGGGACCCGGAACGGGGGAGCAGTACTTC. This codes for CASSLGGPGTGEQYF. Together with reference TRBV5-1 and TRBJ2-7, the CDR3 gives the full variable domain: KAGVTQTPRYLIKTRGQQVTLSCSPISGHRSVSWYQQTPGQGLQFLFEYFSETQRNKGNFPGRFSGRQFSNSRSEMNVSTLELGDSALYLCASSLGGPGTGEQYFGPGTRLTVT.

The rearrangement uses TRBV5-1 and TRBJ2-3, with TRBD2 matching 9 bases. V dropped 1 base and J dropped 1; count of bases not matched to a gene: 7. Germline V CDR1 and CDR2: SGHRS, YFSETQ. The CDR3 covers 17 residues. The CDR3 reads CASSLWAGGPGTDTQYF. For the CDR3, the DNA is TGCGCCAGCAGCTTGTGGGCGGGGGGGCCTGGCACAGATACGCAGTATTTT.

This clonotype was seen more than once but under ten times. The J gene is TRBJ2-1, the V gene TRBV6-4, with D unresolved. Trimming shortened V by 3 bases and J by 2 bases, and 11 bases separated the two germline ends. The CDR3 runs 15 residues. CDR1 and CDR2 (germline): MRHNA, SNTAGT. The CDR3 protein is CASSEDFSPYNEQFF. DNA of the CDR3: TGTGCCAGCAGTGAAGACTTCAGCCCCTACAATGAGCAGTTCTTC.

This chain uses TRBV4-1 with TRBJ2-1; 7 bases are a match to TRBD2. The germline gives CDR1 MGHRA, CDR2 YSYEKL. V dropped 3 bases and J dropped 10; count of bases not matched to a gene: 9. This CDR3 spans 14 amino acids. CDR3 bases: TGCGCCAGCAGCCACCGACTAGCCTCGGAGGAGCAGTTCTTC. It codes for CASSHRLASEEQFF.

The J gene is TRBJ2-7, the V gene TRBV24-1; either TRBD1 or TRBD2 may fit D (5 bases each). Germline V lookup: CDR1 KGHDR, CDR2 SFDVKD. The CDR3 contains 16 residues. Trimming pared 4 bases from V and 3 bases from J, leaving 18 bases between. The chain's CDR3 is CATSDSTGLPHYEQYF. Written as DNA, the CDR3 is TGTGCCACCAGTGACTCAACAGGACTGCCACACTACGAGCAGTACTTC.

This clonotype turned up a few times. The CDR3 nucleotides are TGTGCCAGCAGCGGATTAAGCGGGTACAATGAGCAGTTCTTC. It specifies CASSGLSGYNEQFF. The chain is built from TRBV9 and TRBJ2-1; the D gene is possibly TRBD2 (6 bases). V was pared by 3 bases and J by 4 bases, with 11 bases between. The CDR3 covers 14 residues. Per the germline V gene, CDR1 is SGDLS and CDR2 is YYNGEE.